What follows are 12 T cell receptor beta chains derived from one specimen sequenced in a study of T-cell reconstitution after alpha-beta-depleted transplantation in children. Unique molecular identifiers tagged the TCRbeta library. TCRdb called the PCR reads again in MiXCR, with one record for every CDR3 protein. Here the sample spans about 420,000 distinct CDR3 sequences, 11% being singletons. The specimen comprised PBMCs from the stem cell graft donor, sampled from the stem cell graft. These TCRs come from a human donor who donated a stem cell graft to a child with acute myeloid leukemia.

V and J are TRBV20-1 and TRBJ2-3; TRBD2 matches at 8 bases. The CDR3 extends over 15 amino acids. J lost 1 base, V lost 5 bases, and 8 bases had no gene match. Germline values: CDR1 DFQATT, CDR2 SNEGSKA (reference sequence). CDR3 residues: CSASRGGTGTDTQYF. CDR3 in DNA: TGCAGTGCTTCCCGGGGGGGTACTGGCACAGATACGCAGTATTTT.

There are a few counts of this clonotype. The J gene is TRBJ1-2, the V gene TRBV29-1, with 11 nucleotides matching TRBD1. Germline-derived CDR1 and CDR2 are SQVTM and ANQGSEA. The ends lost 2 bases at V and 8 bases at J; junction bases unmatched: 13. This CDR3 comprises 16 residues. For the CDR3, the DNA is TGCAGCGTTGAAAGTCCGGGACAGGGGGAGTCTTGGGGCTACACCTTC. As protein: CSVESPGQGESWGYTF.

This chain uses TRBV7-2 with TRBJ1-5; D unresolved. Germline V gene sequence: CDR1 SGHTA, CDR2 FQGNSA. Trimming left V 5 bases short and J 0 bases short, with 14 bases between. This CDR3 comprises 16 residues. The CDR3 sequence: CASSPRPGNSNQPQHF. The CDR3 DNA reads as TGTGCCAGCAGCCCTCGCCCGGGGAATAGCAATCAGCCCCAGCATTTT.

The DNA for the CDR3 is TGCAGCGTCGTAGATGATGACAGGGTGACGAGCAATGAGCAGTTCTTC. It codes for CSVVDDDRVTSNEQFF. The J gene is TRBJ2-1, the V gene TRBV29-1, with 7 positions matching TRBD1. After removal of 6 bases from V and 6 bases from J, the junction contained 17 bases not matched to a gene. Germline V gene lookup returns CDR1 SQVTM and CDR2 ANQGSEA. The CDR3 extends over 16 amino acids.

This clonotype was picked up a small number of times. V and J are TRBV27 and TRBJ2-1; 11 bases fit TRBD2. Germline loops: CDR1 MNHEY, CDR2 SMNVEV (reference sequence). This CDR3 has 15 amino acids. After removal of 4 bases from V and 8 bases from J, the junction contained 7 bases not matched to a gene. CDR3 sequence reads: CASSSSSGGTYEQFF. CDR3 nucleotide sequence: TGTGCCAGCAGTTCCTCTAGCGGGGGGACCTATGAGCAGTTCTTC.

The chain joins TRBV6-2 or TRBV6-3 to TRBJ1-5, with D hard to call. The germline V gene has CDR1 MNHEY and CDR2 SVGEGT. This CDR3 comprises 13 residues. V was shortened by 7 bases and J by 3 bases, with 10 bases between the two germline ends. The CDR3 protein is CASMPGFNQPQHF. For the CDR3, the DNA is TGTGCCAGCATGCCCGGGTTCAATCAGCCCCAGCATTTT.

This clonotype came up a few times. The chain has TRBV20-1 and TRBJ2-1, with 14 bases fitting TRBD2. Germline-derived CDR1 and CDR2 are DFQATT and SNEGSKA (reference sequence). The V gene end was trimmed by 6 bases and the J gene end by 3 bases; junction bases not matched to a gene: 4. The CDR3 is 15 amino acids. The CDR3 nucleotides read TGCAGTGCCGGACTAGCGGGAGGCCTCTACAATGAGCAGTTCTTC. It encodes CSAGLAGGLYNEQFF.

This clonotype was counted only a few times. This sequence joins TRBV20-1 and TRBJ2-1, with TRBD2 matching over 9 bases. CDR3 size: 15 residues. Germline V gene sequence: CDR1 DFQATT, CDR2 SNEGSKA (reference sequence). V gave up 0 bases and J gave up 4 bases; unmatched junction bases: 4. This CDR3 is CSARDPLAGYNEQFF. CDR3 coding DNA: TGCAGTGCTAGAGATCCCCTAGCGGGGTACAATGAGCAGTTCTTC.

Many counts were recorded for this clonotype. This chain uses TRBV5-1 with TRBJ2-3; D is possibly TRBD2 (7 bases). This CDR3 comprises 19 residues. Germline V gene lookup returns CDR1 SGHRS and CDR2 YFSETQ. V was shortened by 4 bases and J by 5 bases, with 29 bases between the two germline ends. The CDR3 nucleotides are TGCGCCAGCAGCGGCCGCCCTGAGGCCGGGGGGCGTTGGGTAGATACGCAGTATTTT. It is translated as CASSGRPEAGGRWVDTQYF.

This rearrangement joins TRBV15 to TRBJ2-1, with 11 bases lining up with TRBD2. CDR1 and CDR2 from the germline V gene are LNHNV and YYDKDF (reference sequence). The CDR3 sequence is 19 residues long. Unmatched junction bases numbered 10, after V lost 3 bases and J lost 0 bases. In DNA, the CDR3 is TGTGCCACCAGCAGTGAGAGACTAGCGGGATTCGGCTCCTACAATGAGCAGTTCTTC. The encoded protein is CATSSERLAGFGSYNEQFF.

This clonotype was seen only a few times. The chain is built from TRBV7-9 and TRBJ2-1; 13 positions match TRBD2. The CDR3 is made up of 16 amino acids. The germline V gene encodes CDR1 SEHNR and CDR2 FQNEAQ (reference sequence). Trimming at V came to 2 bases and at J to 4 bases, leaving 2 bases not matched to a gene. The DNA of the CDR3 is TGTGCCAGCAGCTTAACGGGACTAGCGGGATACAATGAGCAGTTCTTC. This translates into CASSLTGLAGYNEQFF.

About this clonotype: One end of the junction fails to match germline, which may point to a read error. The CDR3 DNA sequence: TGTGCCAGCACCCAACACCTCCCTGGACAGGGGGAATATCATGGCTACACCTTC. This gives the protein CASTQHLPGQGEYHGYTF. The chain is built from TRBV3-1 and TRBJ1-2; 10 positions agree with TRBD1. In germline, CDR1 is LGHDT, CDR2 YNNKEL (reference sequence). This CDR3 is 18 amino acids long.